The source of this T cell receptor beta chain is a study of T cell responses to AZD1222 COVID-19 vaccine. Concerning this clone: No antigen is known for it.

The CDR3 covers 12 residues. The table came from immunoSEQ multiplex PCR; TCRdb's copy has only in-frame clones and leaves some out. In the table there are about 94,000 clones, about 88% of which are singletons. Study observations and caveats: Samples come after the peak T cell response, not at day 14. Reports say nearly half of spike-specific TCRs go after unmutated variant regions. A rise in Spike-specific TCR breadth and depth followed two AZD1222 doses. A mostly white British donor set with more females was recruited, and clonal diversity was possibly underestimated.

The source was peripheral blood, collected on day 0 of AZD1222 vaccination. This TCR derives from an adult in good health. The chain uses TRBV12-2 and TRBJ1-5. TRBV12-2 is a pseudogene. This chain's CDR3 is CASHRSNQPQHF. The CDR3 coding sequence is TGTGCAAGTCATAGGTCCAATCAGCCCCAGCATTTT.